Following are 28 T cell receptor beta chains from one sample sequenced in a study of response to subunit inactivated influenza vaccine. Using its own MiXCR run on the RT-PCR reads, TCRdb lists one record per CDR3 protein. Here the sample spans approximately 500,000 distinct CDR3 sequences, about 14% being singletons. The material was PBMCs from blood, obtained less than 13 days after vaccination. Receptor source: a man aged 45 to 65 who received an inactivated influenza vaccine.

This clonotype was counted between two and nine times. The V gene is TRBV19, the J gene TRBJ2-3; TRBD1 is a possible D gene (6 bases). V gave up 4 bases and J gave up 0 bases, with 11 bases separating them. The CDR3 spans 15 residues. Germline CDR1 is LNHDA and CDR2 is SQIVND (reference sequence). The CDR3 nucleotides read TGTGCCAGTAGTAGGACAGCACAAAGCACAGATACGCAGTATTTT. Encoded protein: CASSRTAQSTDTQYF. Together with reference TRBV19 and TRBJ2-3, the CDR3 gives the full variable domain: DGGITQSPKYLFRKEGQNVTLSCEQNLNHDAMYWYRQDPGQGLRLIYYSQIVNDFQKGDIAEGYSVSREKKESFPLTVTSAQKNPTAFYLCASSRTAQSTDTQYFGPGTRLTVL.

This clonotype showed up just a few times. The rearrangement links TRBV7-9 to TRBJ2-7, with D unclear. The CDR3 has 14 residues. Germline V CDR1 and CDR2: SEHNR, FQNEAQ (reference sequence). V shed 0 bases and J shed 2 bases, with 8 bases lying between them. The CDR3: CASSLAPSAYEQYF. CDR3 DNA sequence: TGTGCCAGCAGCTTAGCCCCATCCGCCTACGAGCAGTACTTC.

This chain connects TRBV7-9 to TRBJ1-1; 10 bases match TRBD1. The V and J ends lost 4 bases and 4 bases, in that order; junction bases with no gene match: 9. CDR1 and CDR2 (germline): SEHNR, FQNEAQ (reference sequence). This CDR3 comprises 16 residues. The CDR3 nucleotides are TGTGCCAGCAGCTCCGGGACAGGGGCTGCGTTCACTGAAGCTTTCTTT. Its protein is CASSSGTGAAFTEAFF.

This rearrangement joins TRBV5-5 to TRBJ2-3; the D gene could be TRBD1 or TRBD2 (5 bases each). Germline V gene sequence: CDR1 SGHKS, CDR2 YYEKEE (reference sequence). The CDR3 has 14 residues. V was trimmed by 2 bases and J by 2 bases, leaving 9 bases between them. CDR3 sequence: CASSFGTITDTQYF. CDR3 bases: TGTGCCAGCAGCTTCGGGACGATCACAGATACGCAGTATTTT.

This clonotype has only a few counts. V gene TRBV7-9 combines with J gene TRBJ2-7; D remains ambiguous. The V end was cut by 8 bases, the J end by 1 base, with 9 bases between. The CDR3 consists of 12 residues. CDR1 and CDR2 from the germline V gene are SEHNR and FQNEAQ (reference sequence). The CDR3 spells CASAGRSYEQYF. The CDR3 bases are TGTGCCAGCGCAGGCAGGTCCTACGAGCAGTACTTC.

CDR3 amino acids: CSARDRRGTGPYEQYF. Here the CDR3 DNA reads TGCAGTGCTAGAGACCGGAGGGGGACAGGTCCCTACGAGCAGTACTTC. This chain uses TRBV20-1 with TRBJ2-7, with 8 bases fitting TRBD1. The CDR3 extends over 16 amino acids. CDR1 is DFQATT, CDR2 SNEGSKA, per germline (reference sequence). Trimming removed 0 bases from V and 2 bases from J; junction bases left unmatched: 9.

This clonotype has more than one count but fewer than ten. The gene calls are TRBV27 and TRBJ2-1, with 9 bases that match TRBD2. The length of the CDR3 is 16 residues. The V gene's germline CDR1 is MNHEY and CDR2 SMNVEV (reference sequence). V dropped 5 bases and J dropped 4; count of bases not matched to a gene: 9. In DNA, the CDR3 is TGTGCCAGCAGTCCCCTTAGTAGCGGGGGTTACAATGAGCAGTTCTTC. This gives the protein CASSPLSSGGYNEQFF.

The gene calls are TRBV18 and TRBJ2-2; D is possibly TRBD1 or TRBD2 (6 bases each). Trimming shortened V by 1 base and J by 6 bases, and 15 bases separated the two germline ends. The CDR3 length is 16 residues. The germline V gene encodes CDR1 KGHSH and CDR2 LQKENI. The DNA of the CDR3 is TGTGCCAGCTCACCACGGTACAGGGAGGCCGCCGGGGAGCTGTTTTTT. It encodes CASSPRYREAAGELFF.

The table lists this clonotype with many counts. V and J are TRBV5-1 and TRBJ2-3; weak D call: TRBD2 (6 bases). Germline V gives CDR1 SGHRS, CDR2 YFSETQ. V was shortened by 3 bases and J by 2 bases, with 10 bases between the two germline ends. This CDR3 is 14 amino acids long. CDR3: CASSSGGNTDTQYF. CDR3 in DNA: TGCGCCAGCAGCTCCGGGGGAAACACAGATACGCAGTATTTT.

Points on this clonotype: This may stem from a read error, because a much larger clone lies one nucleotide away. The gene calls are TRBV10-3 and TRBJ2-7; D not certain. The CDR3 runs 13 residues. From germline, CDR1 is ENHRY and CDR2 SYGVKD. V was clipped by 0 bases and J by 3 bases, with 6 bases between them. The CDR3 nucleotides read TGTGCCATCAGTGAGTCCCGGATCTACGAGCAGTACTTC. It is translated as CAISESRIYEQYF.

This chain joins TRBV29-1 and TRBJ2-3; D unclear. The germline V and J ends were trimmed by 7 bases and 4 bases, with 18 bases remaining between them. The CDR3 has 14 amino acids. Germline V gives CDR1 SQVTM, CDR2 ANQGSEA. The CDR3 loop reads CSGQGYHPADTQYF. CDR3 DNA: TGCAGCGGCCAAGGGTACCACCCCGCAGATACGCAGTATTTT.

This clonotype appeared a few times. This sequence joins TRBV4-3 and TRBJ2-5, with 11 nucleotides matching TRBD2. The CDR3 extends over 17 amino acids. CDR1 and CDR2 from the germline V gene are LGHNA and YSLEER. V lost 2 bases, J lost 4 bases, and 9 bases stayed unmatched. This CDR3 is CASSQTLSSGGTETQYF. CDR3 in DNA: TGCGCCAGCAGCCAAACCCTTTCTAGCGGGGGGACAGAGACCCAGTACTTC.

The chain uses TRBV9 and TRBJ2-7, with 10 bases identical to TRBD2. The V and J ends lost 0 bases and 5 bases, in that order; junction bases with no gene match: 5. The germline V gene has CDR1 SGDLS and CDR2 YYNGEE. CDR3 length equals 15 residues. CDR3 sequence (DNA): TGTGCCAGCAGCGTAGCCCAGCGGGGGGGTGACGAGCAGTACTTC. Translation gives CASSVAQRGGDEQYF.

This clonotype was detected only a few times. The chain links TRBV20-1 to TRBJ2-2; TRBD2 might be the D (6 bases). V was clipped by 0 bases and J by 4 bases, with 12 bases between them. The CDR3 sequence is 15 residues long. The germline CDR1 and CDR2 sequences are DFQATT and SNEGSKA (reference sequence). CDR3 protein: CSARDAGYGTGELFF. The CDR3 coding sequence is TGCAGTGCTAGAGATGCGGGGTACGGCACCGGGGAGCTGTTTTTT.

The gene calls are TRBV28 and TRBJ2-7; D possibly corresponds to TRBD1 (5 bases). CDR3 length: 13 residues. V lost 6 bases and J lost 3, with 12 bases in between. The germline gives CDR1 MDHEN, CDR2 SYDVKM. The CDR3 loop is CASRDLTDYEQYF. The CDR3 coding sequence is TGTGCCAGCAGAGACCTGACAGACTACGAGCAGTACTTC.

The chain uses TRBV7-2 and TRBJ2-3; 10 nucleotides match TRBD2. CDR3 length: 15 residues. Germline CDR1 reads SGHTA; CDR2 reads FQGNSA. Unmatched junction bases numbered 3, after V lost 2 bases and J lost 4 bases. DNA of the CDR3: TGTGCCAGCAGCTTATTAGCGGGAGGATCAGATACGCAGTATTTT. This gives the protein CASSLLAGGSDTQYF.

This clonotype was found a few times. This rearrangement joins TRBV5-1 to TRBJ2-2; D might be TRBD1 (5 bases). The V gene's germline CDR1 is SGHRS and CDR2 YFSETQ. Deletions cut 0 bases from V and 3 bases from J, with 12 bases between. This CDR3 comprises 16 residues. CDR3 nucleotide sequence: TGCGCCAGCAGCTTGGTCTATGGGGCTGACACCGGGGAGCTGTTTTTT. It yields the protein CASSLVYGADTGELFF.

The rearrangement joins TRBV7-2 to TRBJ1-3; TRBD1 is a possible D gene (5 bases). The CDR3 totals 15 residues. Per the germline V gene, CDR1 is SGHTA and CDR2 is FQGNSA. Trimming removed 2 bases from V and 0 bases from J, with 8 bases in between. The CDR3 reads CASSLTRVSGNTIYF. DNA of the CDR3: TGTGCCAGCAGCTTAACCAGGGTCTCTGGAAACACCATATATTTT.

The J gene is TRBJ1-2, the V gene TRBV7-9, with D possibly TRBD1 on 5 matching bases. The CDR3 length is 13 residues. V was trimmed by 6 bases and J by 5 bases, leaving 13 bases between them. The germline V gene has CDR1 SEHNR and CDR2 FQNEAQ (reference sequence). The CDR3: CASRPPGGYGYTF. DNA of the CDR3: TGTGCCAGCAGGCCGCCCGGGGGGTATGGCTACACCTTC.

The V and J genes are TRBV5-1 and TRBJ2-1; tentatively, D is TRBD2 (6 bases). Germline assignment: CDR1 SGHRS and CDR2 YFSETQ. Trimming stripped 0 bases from V and 5 bases from J, with 9 bases between. The CDR3 sequence is 14 residues long. The CDR3 spells CASSLEGLDNEQFF. In DNA form, the CDR3 reads TGCGCCAGCAGCTTGGAGGGACTTGACAATGAGCAGTTCTTC.

The V call is TRBV6-2 or TRBV6-3, the J call TRBJ2-1, with 8 nucleotides matching TRBD2. Germline V gene sequence: CDR1 MNHEY, CDR2 SVGEGT. The V gene end was trimmed by 10 bases and the J gene end by 0 bases; junction bases not matched to a gene: 5. This CDR3 is 14 amino acids long. The CDR3 here is CATKRESSYNEQFF. The CDR3 region has the DNA TGTGCCACCAAGCGGGAGAGCTCCTACAATGAGCAGTTCTTC.

This clonotype has more than one count but fewer than ten. The V call is TRBV20-1, the J call TRBJ2-7; D is unclear. CDR1 and CDR2 from the germline V gene are DFQATT and SNEGSKA (reference sequence). Between the trimmed V and J ends, which lost 0 bases and 5 bases, there was a span of 14 bases. CDR3 length: 14 residues. The CDR3 bases are TGCAGTGCTAGAGATGGTAGCTCTATCGACGAGCAGTACTTC. The encoded protein is CSARDGSSIDEQYF.

The chain has TRBV5-1 and TRBJ2-5; 8 positions agree with TRBD2. CDR1 and CDR2 (germline): SGHRS, YFSETQ. The V and J ends lost 0 bases and 7 bases, in that order; junction bases with no gene match: 5. There are 14 residues in the CDR3. CDR3 DNA sequence: TGCGCCAGCAGCTTGGTCCGGGAGGGTGGGACCCAGTACTTC. Translating it yields CASSLVREGGTQYF.

V usage is TRBV5-1 and J usage is TRBJ2-2, with D perhaps TRBD2 (5 bases). Germline CDR1 SGHRS, CDR2 YFSETQ. The CDR3 is 17 amino acids. V was clipped by 4 bases and J by 3 bases, with 19 bases between them. CDR3: CASSLTLRDLDTGELFF. The CDR3 DNA follows: TGCGCCAGCAGCCTAACGTTGAGGGATCTGGACACCGGGGAGCTGTTTTTT.

Remarks on this clonotype: Since a much larger clone is just one base distant, this may be a read error. The chain is built from TRBV30 and TRBJ1-2, with D tentatively TRBD1 (5 bases). The germline V gene has CDR1 GTSNPN and CDR2 SVGIG (reference sequence). The CDR3 spans 14 residues. V shed 2 bases and J shed 4 bases, with 14 bases lying between them. This chain's CDR3 is CAWSPTAPFYGYTF. In DNA, the CDR3 is TGTGCCTGGAGTCCGACAGCGCCTTTCTATGGCTACACCTTC.

A few counts support this clonotype. V and J are TRBV24-1 and TRBJ2-2; D possibly corresponds to TRBD2 (6 bases). The CDR3 totals 20 residues. Trimming removed 2 bases at V and 3 bases at J, with 24 bases between. Germline CDR1 is KGHDR and CDR2 is SFDVKD. The chain's CDR3 is CATSDYPSQGGPVDTGELFF. The DNA for the CDR3 is TGTGCCACCAGTGATTACCCCAGCCAGGGAGGACCGGTGGACACCGGGGAGCTGTTTTTT.

The chain carries TRBV18 and TRBJ2-1; unclear D gene. The V end was cut by 8 bases, the J end by 10 bases, with 15 bases between. The CDR3 contains 12 residues. Germline V gene lookup returns CDR1 KGHSH and CDR2 LQKENI. The CDR3 DNA reads as TGTGCCAGCCACTCGGGTGGGCCCGAGCAGTTCTTC. This encodes CASHSGGPEQFF.

This clonotype turned up a few times. The chain is built from TRBV5-1 and TRBJ1-4; TRBD1 matches 7 bases. CDR1 is SGHRS, CDR2 YFSETQ, per germline. J was trimmed by 0 bases and V by 2 bases; bases with no gene match: 4. The CDR3 has 16 amino acids. The chain's CDR3 is CASSLQGTSTNEKLFF. CDR3 sequence (DNA): TGCGCCAGCAGCTTACAGGGGACCTCAACTAATGAAAAACTGTTTTTT. Full variable domain (rest looked up from reference TRBV5-1 and TRBJ1-4): KAGVTQTPRYLIKTRGQQVTLSCSPISGHRSVSWYQQTPGQGLQFLFEYFSETQRNKGNFPGRFSGRQFSNSRSEMNVSTLELGDSALYLCASSLQGTSTNEKLFFGSGTQLSVL.